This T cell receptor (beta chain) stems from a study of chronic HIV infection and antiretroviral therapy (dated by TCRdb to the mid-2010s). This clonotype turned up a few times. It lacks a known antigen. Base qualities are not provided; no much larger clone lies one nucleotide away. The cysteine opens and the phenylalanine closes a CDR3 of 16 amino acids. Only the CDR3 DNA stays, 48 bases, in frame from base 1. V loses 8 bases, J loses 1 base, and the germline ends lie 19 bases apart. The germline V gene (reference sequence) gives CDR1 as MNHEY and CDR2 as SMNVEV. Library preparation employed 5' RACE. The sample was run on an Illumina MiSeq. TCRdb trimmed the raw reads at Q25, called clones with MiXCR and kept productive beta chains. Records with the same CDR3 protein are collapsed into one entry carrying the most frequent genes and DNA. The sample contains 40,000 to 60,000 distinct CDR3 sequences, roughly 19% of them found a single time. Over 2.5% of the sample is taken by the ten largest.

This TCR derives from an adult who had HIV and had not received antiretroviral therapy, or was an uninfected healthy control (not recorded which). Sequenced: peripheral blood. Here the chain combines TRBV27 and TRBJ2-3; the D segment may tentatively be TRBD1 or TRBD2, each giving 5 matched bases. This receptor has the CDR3 CASHPRGGYGTDTQYF. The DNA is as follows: TGTGCCAGCCACCCGAGGGGCGGATATGGCACAGATACGCAGTATTTT.